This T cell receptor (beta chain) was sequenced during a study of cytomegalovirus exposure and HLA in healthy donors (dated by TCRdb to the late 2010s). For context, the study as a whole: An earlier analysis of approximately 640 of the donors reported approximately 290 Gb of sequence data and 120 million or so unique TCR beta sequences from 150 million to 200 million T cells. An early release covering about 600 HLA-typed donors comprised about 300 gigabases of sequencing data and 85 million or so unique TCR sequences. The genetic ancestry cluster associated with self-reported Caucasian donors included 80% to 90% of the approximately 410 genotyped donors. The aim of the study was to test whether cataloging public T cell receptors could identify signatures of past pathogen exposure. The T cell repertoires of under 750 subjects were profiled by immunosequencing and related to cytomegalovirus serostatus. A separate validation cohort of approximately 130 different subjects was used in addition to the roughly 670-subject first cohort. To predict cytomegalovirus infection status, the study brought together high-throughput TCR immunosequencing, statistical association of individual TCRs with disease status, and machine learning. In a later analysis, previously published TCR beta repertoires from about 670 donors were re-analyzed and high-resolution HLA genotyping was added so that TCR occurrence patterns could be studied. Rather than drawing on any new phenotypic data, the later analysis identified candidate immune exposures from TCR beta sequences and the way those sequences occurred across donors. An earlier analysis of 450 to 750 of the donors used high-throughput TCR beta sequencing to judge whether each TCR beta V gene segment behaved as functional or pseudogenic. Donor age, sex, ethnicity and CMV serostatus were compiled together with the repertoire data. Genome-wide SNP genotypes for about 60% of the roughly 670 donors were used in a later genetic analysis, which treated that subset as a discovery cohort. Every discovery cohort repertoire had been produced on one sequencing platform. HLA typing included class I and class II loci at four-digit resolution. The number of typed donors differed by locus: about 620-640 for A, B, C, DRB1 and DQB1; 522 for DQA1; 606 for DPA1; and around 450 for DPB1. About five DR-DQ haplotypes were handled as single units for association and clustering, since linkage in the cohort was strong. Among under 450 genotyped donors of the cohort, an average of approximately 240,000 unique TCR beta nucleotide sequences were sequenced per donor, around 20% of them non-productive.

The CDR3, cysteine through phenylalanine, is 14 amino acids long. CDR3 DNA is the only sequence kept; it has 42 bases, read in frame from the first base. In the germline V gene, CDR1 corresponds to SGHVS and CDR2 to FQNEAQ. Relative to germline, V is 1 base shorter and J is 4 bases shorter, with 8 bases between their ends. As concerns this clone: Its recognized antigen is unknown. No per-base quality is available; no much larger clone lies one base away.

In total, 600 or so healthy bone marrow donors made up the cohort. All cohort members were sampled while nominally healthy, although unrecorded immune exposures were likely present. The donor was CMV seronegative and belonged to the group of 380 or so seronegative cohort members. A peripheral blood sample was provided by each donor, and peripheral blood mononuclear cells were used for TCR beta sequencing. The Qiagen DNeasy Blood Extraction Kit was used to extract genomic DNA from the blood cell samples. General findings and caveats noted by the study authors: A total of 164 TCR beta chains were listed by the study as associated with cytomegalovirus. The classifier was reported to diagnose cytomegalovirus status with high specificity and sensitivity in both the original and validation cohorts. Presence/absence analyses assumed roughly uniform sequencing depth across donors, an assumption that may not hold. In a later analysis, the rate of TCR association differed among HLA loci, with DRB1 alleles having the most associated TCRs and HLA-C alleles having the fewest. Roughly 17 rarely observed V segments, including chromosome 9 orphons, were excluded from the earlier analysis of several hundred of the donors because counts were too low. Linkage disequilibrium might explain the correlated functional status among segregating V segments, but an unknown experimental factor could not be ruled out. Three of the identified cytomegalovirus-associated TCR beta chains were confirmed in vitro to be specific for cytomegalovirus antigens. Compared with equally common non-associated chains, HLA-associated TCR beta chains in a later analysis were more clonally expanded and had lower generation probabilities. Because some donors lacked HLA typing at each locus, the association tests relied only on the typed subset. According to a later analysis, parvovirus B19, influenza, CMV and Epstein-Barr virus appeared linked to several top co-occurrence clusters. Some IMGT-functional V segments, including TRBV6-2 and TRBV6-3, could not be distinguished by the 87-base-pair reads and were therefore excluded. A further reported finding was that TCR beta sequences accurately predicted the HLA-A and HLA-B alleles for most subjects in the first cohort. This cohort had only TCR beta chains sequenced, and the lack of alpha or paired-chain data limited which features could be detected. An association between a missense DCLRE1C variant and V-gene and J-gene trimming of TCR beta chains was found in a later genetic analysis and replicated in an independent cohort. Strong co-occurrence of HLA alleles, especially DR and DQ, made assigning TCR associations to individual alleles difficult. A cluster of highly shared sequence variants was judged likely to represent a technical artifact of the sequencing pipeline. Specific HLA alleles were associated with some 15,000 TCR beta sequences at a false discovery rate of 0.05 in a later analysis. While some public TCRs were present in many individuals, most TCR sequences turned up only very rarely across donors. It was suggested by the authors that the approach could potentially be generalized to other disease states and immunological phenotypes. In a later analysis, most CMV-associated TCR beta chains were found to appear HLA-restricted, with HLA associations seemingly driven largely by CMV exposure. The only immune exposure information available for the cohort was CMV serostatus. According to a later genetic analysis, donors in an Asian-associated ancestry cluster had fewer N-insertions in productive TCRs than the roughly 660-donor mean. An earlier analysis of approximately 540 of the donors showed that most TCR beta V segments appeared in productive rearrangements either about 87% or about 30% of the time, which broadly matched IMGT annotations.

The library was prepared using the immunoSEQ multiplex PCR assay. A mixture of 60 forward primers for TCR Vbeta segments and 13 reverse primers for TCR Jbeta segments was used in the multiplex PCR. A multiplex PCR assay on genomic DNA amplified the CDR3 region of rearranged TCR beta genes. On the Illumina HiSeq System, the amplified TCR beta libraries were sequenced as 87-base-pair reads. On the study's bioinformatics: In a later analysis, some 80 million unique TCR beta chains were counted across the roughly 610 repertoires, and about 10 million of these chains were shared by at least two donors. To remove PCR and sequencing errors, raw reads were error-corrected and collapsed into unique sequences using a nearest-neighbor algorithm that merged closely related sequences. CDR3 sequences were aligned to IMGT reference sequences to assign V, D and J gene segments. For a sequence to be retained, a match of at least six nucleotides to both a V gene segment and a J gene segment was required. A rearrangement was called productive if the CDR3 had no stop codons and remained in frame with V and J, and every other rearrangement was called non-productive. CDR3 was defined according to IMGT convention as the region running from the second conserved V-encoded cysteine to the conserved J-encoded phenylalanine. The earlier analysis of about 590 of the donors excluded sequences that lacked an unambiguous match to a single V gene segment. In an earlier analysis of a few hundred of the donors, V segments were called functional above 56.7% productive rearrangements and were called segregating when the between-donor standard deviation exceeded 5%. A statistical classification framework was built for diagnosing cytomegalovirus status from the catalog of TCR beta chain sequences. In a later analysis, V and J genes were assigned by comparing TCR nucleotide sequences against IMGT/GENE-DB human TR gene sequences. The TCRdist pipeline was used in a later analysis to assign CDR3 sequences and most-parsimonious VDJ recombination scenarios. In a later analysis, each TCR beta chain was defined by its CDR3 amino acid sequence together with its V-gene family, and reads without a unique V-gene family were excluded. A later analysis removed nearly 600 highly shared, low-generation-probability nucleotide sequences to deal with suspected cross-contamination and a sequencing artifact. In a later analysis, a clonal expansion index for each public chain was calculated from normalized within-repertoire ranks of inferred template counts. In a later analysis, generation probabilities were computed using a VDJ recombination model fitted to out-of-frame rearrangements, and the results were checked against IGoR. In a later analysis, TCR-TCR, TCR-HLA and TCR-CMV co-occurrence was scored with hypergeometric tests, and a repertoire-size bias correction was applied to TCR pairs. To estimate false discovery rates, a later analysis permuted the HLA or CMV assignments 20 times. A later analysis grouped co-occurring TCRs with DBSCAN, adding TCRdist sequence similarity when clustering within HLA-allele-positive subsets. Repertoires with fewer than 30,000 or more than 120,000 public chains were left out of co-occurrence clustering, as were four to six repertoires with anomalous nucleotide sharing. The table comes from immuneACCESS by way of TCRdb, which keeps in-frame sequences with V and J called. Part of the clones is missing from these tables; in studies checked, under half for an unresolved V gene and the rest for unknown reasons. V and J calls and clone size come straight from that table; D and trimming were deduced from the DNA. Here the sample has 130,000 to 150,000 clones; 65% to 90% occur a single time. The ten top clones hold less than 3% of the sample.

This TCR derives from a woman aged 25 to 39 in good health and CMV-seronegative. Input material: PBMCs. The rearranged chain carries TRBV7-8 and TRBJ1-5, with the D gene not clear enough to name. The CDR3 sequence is CASSLVRGNQPQHF. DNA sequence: TGTGCCAGCAGCTTAGTTCGGGGTAATCAGCCCCAGCATTTT.